Here is one T cell receptor (beta chain) with its context. The germline V and J ends were trimmed by 1 base and 2 bases, with 12 bases remaining between them. Germline loops: CDR1 SGHDN, CDR2 FVKESK. This CDR3 has 15 amino acids. TCRdb's copy holds only in-frame clones and misses some; the assay was immunoSEQ multiplex PCR. The sample holds 70,000 to 95,000 clones, just over 90% seen once. The source of the sample is a study of blood T cell repertoires in COVID-19. The TCR originated in a middle-aged man with COVID-19, enrolled during active disease. Material: peripheral blood. The rearrangement joins TRBV14 to TRBJ2-7, with a possible D match to TRBD1 (5 bases). The DNA of the CDR3 is TGTGCCAGCAGCCAAGTTCCCAGGGCAGCCTACGAGCAGTACTTC. This gives the protein CASSQVPRAAYEQYF.